The sequence of this T cell receptor beta chain was determined in a study of T cells after yellow fever vaccination. Background on the study: Any fraction with a low cell number was prepared using SMART-Seq v4 Ultra Low Input.

A process of 5'RACE template switching, which added a universal primer site and UMIs, was used to make TCR cDNA. TCRdb used MiXCR to reprocess the 5' RACE reads, holding one entry per CDR3 protein. The sample contains 50,000 or so distinct CDR3 sequences, approximately 7% of which appear only once. This clonotype has ten or more counts. What it recognizes is unknown. Whole-study findings and limits: Peaking on day 5 versus 15, the secondary response was faster but weaker.

V was pared by 5 bases and J by 5 bases, with 9 bases between. Germline V gene sequence: CDR1 MNHEY, CDR2 SVGAGI. The CDR3 totals 13 residues. This receptor was identified in a man between 18 and 35 years old who received the YFV17D yellow fever vaccine. This chain uses TRBV6-5 with TRBJ2-2; no firm D call. The specimen was CD8+ T cells sorted from PBMCs, collected roughly 15 days after the first yellow fever vaccination. CDR3 residues: CASSPQGTGELFF. The CDR3 DNA reads as TGTGCCAGCAGTCCCCAAGGGACCGGGGAGCTGTTTTTT.